The rows below give T cell receptor beta chains drawn from one sample of a study of T cell responses to AZD1222 COVID-19 vaccine. TCRdb's table, derived via immunoSEQ multiplex PCR, lists solely in-frame clones and lacks some. The table includes about 190,000 clones, about nine tenths detected once. The starting material was peripheral blood, obtained on day 0 of MenACWY control vaccination. These receptor sequences come from an adult in good health. Each CDR3 is given with its conserved first and last residue. Fields, in order: D gene, J gene, clone size, V gene, CDR3 protein, CDR3 DNA. D genes are given only for firm matches. Size tells how often a clone was seen (once, few, many) or the class of an expanded clone, and some rows leave it out.

d_call: NA; j_call: TRBJ1-6; clone_size: NA; v_call: TRBV4-2; cdr3_aa: CASSVGGGTYNSPLHF; cdr3_nt: TGTGCCAGCAGCGTAGGGGGGGGAACCTATAATTCACCCCTCCACTTT
d_call: TRBD1; j_call: TRBJ2-5; clone_size: NA; v_call: TRBV6-5; cdr3_aa: CASTLRTGGQETQYF; cdr3_nt: TGTGCCAGCACCCTTCGGACAGGGGGCCAGGAGACCCAGTACTTC
d_call: TRBD1; j_call: TRBJ1-2; clone_size: NA; v_call: TRBV15; cdr3_aa: CATSRDMDRVGYGYTF; cdr3_nt: TGTGCCACCAGCAGAGATATGGACAGGGTGGGCTATGGCTACACCTTC
d_call: NA; j_call: TRBJ2-7; clone_size: NA; v_call: TRBV7-9; cdr3_aa: CASSLDYREEYF; cdr3_nt: TGTGCCAGCAGCTTAGACTACCGCGAGGAGTACTTC
d_call: TRBD1; j_call: TRBJ2-5; clone_size: NA; v_call: TRBV19; cdr3_aa: CASSNPGQARGETQYF; cdr3_nt: TGTGCCAGTAGTAACCCGGGACAGGCCCGAGGAGAGACCCAGTACTTC
d_call: NA; j_call: TRBJ2-2; clone_size: NA; v_call: TRBV28; cdr3_aa: CASGGQNTGELFF; cdr3_nt: TGTGCCAGCGGAGGCCAGAACACCGGGGAGCTGTTTTTT
d_call: TRBD2; j_call: TRBJ2-3; clone_size: NA; v_call: TRBV11-3; cdr3_aa: CASSRGPGLATDTQYF; cdr3_nt: TGTGCCAGCAGCCGCGGACCGGGACTAGCGACAGATACGCAGTATTTT
d_call: NA; j_call: TRBJ1-3; clone_size: once; v_call: TRBV11-2; cdr3_aa: CASNTGLSGNTIYF; cdr3_nt: TGTGCCAGCAACACGGGACTCTCCGGAAACACCATATATTTT
d_call: NA; j_call: TRBJ2-3; clone_size: once; v_call: TRBV30; cdr3_aa: CAWSVFGGLYTDTQYF; cdr3_nt: TGTGCCTGGAGTGTATTCGGGGGTCTGTACACAGATACGCAGTATTTT
d_call: TRBD2; j_call: TRBJ2-7; clone_size: NA; v_call: TRBV18; cdr3_aa: CASSPLGGLASYEQYF; cdr3_nt: TGTGCCAGCTCACCACTCGGAGGACTAGCGTCGTACGAGCAGTACTTC
d_call: NA; j_call: TRBJ1-5; clone_size: NA; v_call: TRBV15; cdr3_aa: CATSSLIDRRGSNQPQHF; cdr3_nt: TGTGCCACCAGCAGCCTCATAGACCGAAGGGGTAGCAATCAGCCCCAGCATTTT
d_call: NA; j_call: TRBJ2-7; clone_size: NA; v_call: TRBV7-2; cdr3_aa: CASSYGTIKREQYF; cdr3_nt: TGTGCCAGCAGCTACGGGACAATTAAGCGGGAGCAGTACTTC
d_call: NA; j_call: TRBJ2-7; clone_size: NA; v_call: TRBV7-9; cdr3_aa: CASSLSGGALGLSEQYF; cdr3_nt: TGTGCCAGCAGCTTATCAGGGGGGGCGCTGGGGTTGAGCGAGCAGTACTTC
d_call: NA; j_call: TRBJ2-7; clone_size: NA; v_call: TRBV4-2; cdr3_aa: CASSDYRGGYEQYF; cdr3_nt: TGTGCCAGCAGCGACTACAGGGGGGGGTACGAGCAGTACTTC
d_call: NA; j_call: TRBJ2-3; clone_size: few; v_call: TRBV28; cdr3_aa: CASSLPSGDGDTQYF; cdr3_nt: TGTGCCAGCAGTTTACCCTCGGGGGATGGAGATACGCAGTATTTT
d_call: TRBD2; j_call: TRBJ2-7; clone_size: NA; v_call: TRBV13; cdr3_aa: CASSLAGQSYEQYF; cdr3_nt: TGTGCCAGCAGCCTAGCGGGCCAATCCTACGAGCAGTACTTC
d_call: NA; j_call: TRBJ2-7; clone_size: NA; v_call: TRBV19; cdr3_aa: CASSAAPETSYEQYF; cdr3_nt: TGTGCCAGTAGTGCCGCGCCAGAAACCTCCTACGAGCAGTACTTC
d_call: NA; j_call: TRBJ1-5; clone_size: NA; v_call: TRBV7-9; cdr3_aa: CASRQGNQPQHF; cdr3_nt: TGTGCCAGCCGCCAGGGTAATCAGCCCCAGCATTTT
d_call: TRBD1; j_call: TRBJ2-5; clone_size: NA; v_call: TRBV2; cdr3_aa: CASSYRGLETQYF; cdr3_nt: TGTGCCAGCAGTTACAGGGGGCTAGAGACCCAGTACTTC
d_call: TRBD1; j_call: TRBJ1-6; clone_size: NA; v_call: TRBV7-9; cdr3_aa: CASSGDSLGSPLHF; cdr3_nt: TGTGCCAGCAGCGGGGACAGTTTAGGATCACCCCTCCACTTT
d_call: NA; j_call: TRBJ1-1; clone_size: NA; v_call: TRBV4-1; cdr3_aa: CASSQGRVLNTEAFF; cdr3_nt: TGCGCCAGCAGCCAAGGAAGGGTATTGAACACTGAAGCTTTCTTT
d_call: NA; j_call: TRBJ2-2; clone_size: NA; v_call: TRBV28; cdr3_aa: CASSLGSAGELFF; cdr3_nt: TGTGCCAGCAGCCTAGGAAGCGCCGGGGAGCTGTTTTTT
d_call: TRBD2; j_call: TRBJ2-1; clone_size: NA; v_call: TRBV28; cdr3_aa: CASSSGTSGRGEQFF; cdr3_nt: TGTGCCAGCAGTTCCGGGACTAGCGGGAGAGGTGAGCAGTTCTTC
d_call: TRBD1; j_call: TRBJ1-5; clone_size: NA; v_call: TRBV28; cdr3_aa: CASTPGGRYQPQHF; cdr3_nt: TGTGCCAGTACCCCAGGGGGTAGGTATCAGCCCCAGCATTTT
d_call: NA; j_call: TRBJ2-1; clone_size: NA; v_call: TRBV6-5; cdr3_aa: CASHRMDEQFF; cdr3_nt: TGTGCCAGCCACAGGATGGATGAGCAGTTCTTC
d_call: NA; j_call: TRBJ1-6; clone_size: NA; v_call: TRBV28; cdr3_aa: CASQPVSYNSPLHF; cdr3_nt: TGTGCCAGCCAACCGGTCTCCTATAATTCACCCCTCCACTTT
d_call: NA; j_call: TRBJ2-5; clone_size: NA; v_call: TRBV28; cdr3_aa: CASSRPQGTQETQYF; cdr3_nt: TGTGCCAGCAGCCGCCCCCAAGGTACCCAAGAGACCCAGTACTTC